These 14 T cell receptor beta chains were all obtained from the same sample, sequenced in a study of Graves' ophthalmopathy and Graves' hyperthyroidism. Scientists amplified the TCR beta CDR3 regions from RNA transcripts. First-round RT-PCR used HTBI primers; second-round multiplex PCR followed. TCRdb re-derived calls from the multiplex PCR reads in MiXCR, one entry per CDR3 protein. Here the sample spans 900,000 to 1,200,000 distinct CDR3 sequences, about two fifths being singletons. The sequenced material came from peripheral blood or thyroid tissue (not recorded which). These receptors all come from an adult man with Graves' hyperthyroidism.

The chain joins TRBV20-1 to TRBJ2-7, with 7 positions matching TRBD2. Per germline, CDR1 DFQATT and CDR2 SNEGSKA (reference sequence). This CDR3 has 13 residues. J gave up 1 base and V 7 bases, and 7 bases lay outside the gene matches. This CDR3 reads CSGTGGISYEQYF. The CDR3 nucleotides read TGCAGTGGAACGGGGGGTATATCCTACGAGCAGTACTTC.

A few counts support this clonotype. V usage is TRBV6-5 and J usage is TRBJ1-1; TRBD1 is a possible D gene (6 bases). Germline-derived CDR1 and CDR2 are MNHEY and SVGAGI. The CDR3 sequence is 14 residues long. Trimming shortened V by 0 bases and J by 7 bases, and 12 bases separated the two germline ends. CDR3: CASSYSRGAREAFF. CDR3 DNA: TGTGCCAGCAGTTACTCTAGGGGGGCTCGTGAAGCTTTCTTT.

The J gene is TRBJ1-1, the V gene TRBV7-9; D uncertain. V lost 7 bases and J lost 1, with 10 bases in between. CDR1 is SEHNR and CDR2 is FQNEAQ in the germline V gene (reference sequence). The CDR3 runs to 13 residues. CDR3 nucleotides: TGTGCCAGCACCCTAGGATCGAACACTGAAGCTTTCTTT. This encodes CASTLGSNTEAFF.

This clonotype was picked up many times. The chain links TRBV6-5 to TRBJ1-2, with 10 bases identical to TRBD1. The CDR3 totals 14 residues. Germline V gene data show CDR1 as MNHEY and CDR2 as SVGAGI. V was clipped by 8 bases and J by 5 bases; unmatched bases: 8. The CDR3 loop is CASYTTGGGYGYTF. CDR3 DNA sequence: TGTGCCAGCTATACGACAGGGGGCGGGTATGGCTACACCTTC.

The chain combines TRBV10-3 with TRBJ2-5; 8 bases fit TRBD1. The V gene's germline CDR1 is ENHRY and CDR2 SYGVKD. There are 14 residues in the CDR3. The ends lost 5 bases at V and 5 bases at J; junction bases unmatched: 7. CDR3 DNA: TGTGCCATCAGTCCCGACAGGGGCGAGGAGACCCAGTACTTC. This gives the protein CAISPDRGEETQYF.

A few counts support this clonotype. CDR3 protein: CATSRKIGEAFF. The CDR3 coding sequence is TGTGCCACCAGCAGGAAAATAGGAGAAGCTTTCTTT. V is TRBV15 and J is TRBJ1-1, with D hard to call. The germline gives CDR1 LNHNV, CDR2 YYDKDF (reference sequence). CDR3 length: 12 amino acids. Trimming pared 3 bases from V and 8 bases from J, leaving 10 bases between.

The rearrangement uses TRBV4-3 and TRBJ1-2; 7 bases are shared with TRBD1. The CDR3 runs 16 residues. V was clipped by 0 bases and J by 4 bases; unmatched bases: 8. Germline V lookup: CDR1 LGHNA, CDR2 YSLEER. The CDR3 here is CASSQDSGAGGYGYTF. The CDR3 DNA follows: TGCGCCAGCAGCCAAGATTCCGGGGCAGGGGGCTATGGCTACACCTTC.

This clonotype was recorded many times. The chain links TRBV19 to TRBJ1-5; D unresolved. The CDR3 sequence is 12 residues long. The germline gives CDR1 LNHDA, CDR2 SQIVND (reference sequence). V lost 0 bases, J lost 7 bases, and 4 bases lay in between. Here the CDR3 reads CASSIDWQPQHF. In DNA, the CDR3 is TGTGCCAGTAGTATAGATTGGCAGCCCCAGCATTTT.

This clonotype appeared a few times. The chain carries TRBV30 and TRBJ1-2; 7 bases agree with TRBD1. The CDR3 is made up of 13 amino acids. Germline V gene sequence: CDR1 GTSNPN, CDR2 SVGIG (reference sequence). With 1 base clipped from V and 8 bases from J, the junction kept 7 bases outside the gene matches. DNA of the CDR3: TGTGCCTGGAGTGGCCACAGGGGTATCGGCTACACCTTC. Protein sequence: CAWSGHRGIGYTF.

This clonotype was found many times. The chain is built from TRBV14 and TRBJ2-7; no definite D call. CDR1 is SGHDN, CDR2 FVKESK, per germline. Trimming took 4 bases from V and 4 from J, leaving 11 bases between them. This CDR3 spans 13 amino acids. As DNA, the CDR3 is TGTGCCAGCAGCCTTCGACACACGTACGAGCAGTACTTC. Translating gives CASSLRHTYEQYF.

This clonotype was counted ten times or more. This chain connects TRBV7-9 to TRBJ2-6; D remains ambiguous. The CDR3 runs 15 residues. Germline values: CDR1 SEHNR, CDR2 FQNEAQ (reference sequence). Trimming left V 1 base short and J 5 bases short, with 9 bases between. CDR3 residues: CASSLVSGRANVLTF. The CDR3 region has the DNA TGTGCCAGCAGCTTAGTGTCAGGCAGGGCCAACGTCCTGACTTTC.

CDR3 nucleotide sequence: TGCAGCGGCGGACAGGGGGCGGAAGAGCAGTACTTC. Its translation is CSGGQGAEEQYF. The chain couples TRBV29-1 to TRBJ2-7; 11 bases line up with TRBD1. V gave up 7 bases and J gave up 7 bases; unmatched junction bases: 6. From germline, CDR1 is SQVTM and CDR2 ANQGSEA. The CDR3 is 12 amino acids.

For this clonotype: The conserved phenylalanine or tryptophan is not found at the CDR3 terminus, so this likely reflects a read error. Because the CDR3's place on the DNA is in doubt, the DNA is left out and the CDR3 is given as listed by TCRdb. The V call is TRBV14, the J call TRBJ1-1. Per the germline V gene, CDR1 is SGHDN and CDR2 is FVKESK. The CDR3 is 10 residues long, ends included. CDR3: CANSQVIGFS.

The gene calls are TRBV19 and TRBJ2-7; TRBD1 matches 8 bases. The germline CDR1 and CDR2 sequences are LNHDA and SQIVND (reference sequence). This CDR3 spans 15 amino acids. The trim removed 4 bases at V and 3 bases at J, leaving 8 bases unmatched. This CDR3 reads CASSTTGDLVYEQYF. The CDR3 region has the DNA TGTGCCAGTAGTACGACAGGGGATTTGGTCTACGAGCAGTACTTC.